Listed here are 6 T cell receptor beta chains from one sample, sequenced in a study of shared clonotypes between healthy human individuals. TCRdb's copy holds only in-frame clones and misses some; the assay was immunoSEQ multiplex PCR. The sample contains millions of clones, 85% to 95% of which appear only once. Sequences were obtained from naive CD4+ T cells sorted from blood. Subset denoted: CD45RA+ positively selected. The receptors were gathered from a man aged 18 to 30 in good health.

As for this clone: This sample also contains other DNA sequences that code for the same CDR3. V usage is TRBV2 and J usage is TRBJ1-1; D ambiguous. The CDR3 loop spans 13 amino acids. V dropped 6 bases and J dropped 1 base, with 9 bases sitting between them. Germline loops: CDR1 SNHLY, CDR2 FYNNEI. CDR3 nucleotide sequence: TGTGCCAGCAGAGGTCAGACGAACACTGAAGCTTTCTTT. Translated: CASRGQTNTEAFF.

The chain uses TRBV10-3 and TRBJ2-1; 9 bases map to TRBD2. The CDR3 is made up of 16 amino acids. Germline V gives CDR1 ENHRY, CDR2 SYGVKD. Trimming took 3 bases from V and 3 from J; bases not matched to a gene: 6. The chain's CDR3 is CAISDSREGRYNEQFF. CDR3 coding DNA: TGTGCCATCAGTGACTCGCGGGAGGGCCGCTACAATGAGCAGTTCTTC.

The chain combines TRBV5-4 with TRBJ2-5; D possibly corresponds to TRBD2 (6 bases). The V end was cut by 4 bases, the J end by 5 bases, with 21 bases between. Looked up from germline, CDR1 is SGHNT and CDR2 is YYREEE (reference sequence). The CDR3 totals 16 residues. The CDR3 DNA reads TGTGCCAGCAGCCGTCAGACCCGCGGGGTCGGGGAGACCCAGTACTTC. Encoded protein: CASSRQTRGVGETQYF.

The chain combines TRBV4-1 with TRBJ2-7; 13 nucleotides align to TRBD2. Trimming took 3 bases from V and 2 from J; bases not matched to a gene: 7. This CDR3 is 17 amino acids long. CDR1 MGHRA and CDR2 YSYEKL come from the germline V gene. The CDR3 DNA reads TGCGCCAGCAGCCATCCTACACTAGCGGGAGGGCCCTACGAGCAGTACTTC. It yields the protein CASSHPTLAGGPYEQYF.

This sequence joins TRBV5-8 and TRBJ2-5, with no clear D. This CDR3 has 14 amino acids. Deletions cut 1 base from V and 2 bases from J, with 9 bases between. CDR1 and CDR2 from the germline V gene are SGHTS and YDEGEE. This CDR3 is CASSLRESQETQYF. The CDR3 DNA is TGTGCCAGCAGCTTGCGAGAATCTCAAGAGACCCAGTACTTC.

The V call is TRBV5-1, the J call TRBJ2-4, with no clear D. Germline CDR1 reads SGHRS; CDR2 reads YFSETQ. V was trimmed by 0 bases and J by 3 bases, leaving 10 bases between them. The CDR3 is 15 residues long. The CDR3 sequence is CASSLGSSGKNIQYF. In nucleotides, the CDR3 is TGCGCCAGCAGCTTGGGGAGCTCGGGCAAAAACATTCAGTACTTC.